A selection of T cell receptor beta chains follows, all from one sample in a study of T cells in Graves' hyperthyroidism and ophthalmopathy. TCRdb independently ran MiXCR on the multiplex PCR reads; one entry per CDR3 protein. The table shows about 350,000 distinct CDR3 sequences, with about 13% occurring only once. The sample was blood. The receptors were sampled from a woman aged 35 to 49 with Graves' ophthalmopathy. CDR3s include the opening cysteine and the closing phenylalanine or tryptophan. The order of the fields is J gene, D gene, V gene, clone size, CDR3 DNA, CDR3 protein. A D gene is named only where the DNA matches it firmly. Part of the rows lack a size; the others show once, few, many or a class for expanded clones.

J gene: TRBJ1-2
D gene: TRBD1
V gene: TRBV2
clone size: many
CDR3 DNA: TGTGCCAGGACGCAGGGGGCTGACTATGGCTACACCTTC
CDR3 protein: CARTQGADYGYTF

J gene: TRBJ2-7
D gene: TRBD1
V gene: TRBV7-9
clone size: few
CDR3 DNA: TGTGCCAGCAGCCGTGGGACAGGGGATCGCGAGCAGTACTTC
CDR3 protein: CASSRGTGDREQYF

J gene: TRBJ2-7
D gene: NA
V gene: TRBV3-1
clone size: many
CDR3 DNA: TGTGCCAGCAGCCAAGATCCAAGTTGGGACGAGCAGTACTTC
CDR3 protein: CASSQDPSWDEQYF

J gene: TRBJ2-1
D gene: NA
V gene: TRBV20-1
clone size: once
CDR3 DNA: TGCAGTGCTAGTCCACGGGGCTCCTACAATGAGCAGTTCTTC
CDR3 protein: CSASPRGSYNEQFF

J gene: TRBJ2-7
D gene: TRBD1
V gene: TRBV27
clone size: NA
CDR3 DNA: TGTGCCAGCAGTTCCCCGGGACAGGGATCCTACGAGCAGTACTTC
CDR3 protein: CASSSPGQGSYEQYF

J gene: TRBJ2-3
D gene: TRBD2
V gene: TRBV2
clone size: many
CDR3 DNA: TGTGCCAGCTTGGGGACTAGCGGGGTGGATACGCAGTATTTT
CDR3 protein: CASLGTSGVDTQYF

J gene: TRBJ2-1
D gene: NA
V gene: TRBV5-8
clone size: few
CDR3 DNA: TGTGCCAGCAGCTTGACCATCGGGGCCTCCTACAATGAGCAGTTCTTC
CDR3 protein: CASSLTIGASYNEQFF

J gene: TRBJ2-1
D gene: NA
V gene: TRBV24-1
clone size: few
CDR3 DNA: TGTGCCACCAGTGATACCCCGGGACAGCGGGAGTTCTTC
CDR3 protein: CATSDTPGQREFF

J gene: TRBJ2-3
D gene: TRBD2
V gene: TRBV5-1
clone size: many
CDR3 DNA: TGCGCCAGCAGCTCGGGGGGGACTCGAGATACGCAGTATTTT
CDR3 protein: CASSSGGTRDTQYF

J gene: TRBJ1-5
D gene: NA
V gene: TRBV5-1
clone size: many
CDR3 DNA: TGCGCCAGCAGCTTAGGATCGGGGCCCCAGCATTTT
CDR3 protein: CASSLGSGPQHF

J gene: TRBJ2-5
D gene: NA
V gene: TRBV7-9
clone size: many
CDR3 DNA: TGTGCCAGCAGCCCAAGGGTGACCCAGTACTTC
CDR3 protein: CASSPRVTQYF

J gene: TRBJ2-5
D gene: NA
V gene: TRBV20-1
clone size: few
CDR3 DNA: TGCAGTGCTTTAGGGACCGGGACCCAGGGTTCTCAGTACTTC
CDR3 protein: CSALGTGTQGSQYF

J gene: TRBJ2-1
D gene: TRBD2
V gene: TRBV4-2
clone size: NA
CDR3 DNA: TGTGCCAGCAGCCAAGATCTCGCTAGCGGGGGGGCCAATGAGCAGTTCTTC
CDR3 protein: CASSQDLASGGANEQFF

J gene: TRBJ1-2
D gene: NA
V gene: TRBV12-3/TRBV12-4
clone size: many
CDR3 DNA: TGTGCCAGCAGTTCCCATGATGCGGGGGCTGGCTATGGCTACACCTTC
CDR3 protein: CASSSHDAGAGYGYTF

J gene: TRBJ2-1
D gene: NA
V gene: TRBV6-2/TRBV6-3
clone size: many
CDR3 DNA: TGTGCCAGCAGTTTTTCGGTCGGAAACAATGAGCAGTTCTTC
CDR3 protein: CASSFSVGNNEQFF

J gene: TRBJ2-5
D gene: NA
V gene: TRBV20-1
clone size: many
CDR3 DNA: TGCAGTGCTAGTCCCCTAGGGGGAGGAAACCAAGAGACCCAGTACTTC
CDR3 protein: CSASPLGGGNQETQYF

J gene: TRBJ2-5
D gene: NA
V gene: TRBV28
clone size: many
CDR3 DNA: TGTGCCAGCAGTGCACAGGGTTGGGGACTTCAAGAGACCCAGTACTTC
CDR3 protein: CASSAQGWGLQETQYF

J gene: TRBJ1-3
D gene: NA
V gene: TRBV12-3/TRBV12-4
clone size: many
CDR3 DNA: TGTGCCAGCAGAATTAGGACAGCTTCTGGAAACACCATATATTTT
CDR3 protein: CASRIRTASGNTIYF

J gene: TRBJ2-1
D gene: TRBD2
V gene: TRBV18
clone size: once
CDR3 DNA: TGTGCCAGCTCACCAATAGGTAGCGGGAGCTCCTACAATGAGCAGTTCTTC
CDR3 protein: CASSPIGSGSSYNEQFF

J gene: TRBJ2-5
D gene: NA
V gene: TRBV27
clone size: few
CDR3 DNA: TGTGCCAGCAGTCTATGGGGGCAGCCCTCCGGAGAGACCCAGTACTTC
CDR3 protein: CASSLWGQPSGETQYF

J gene: TRBJ2-2
D gene: NA
V gene: TRBV2
clone size: many
CDR3 DNA: TGTGCCAGCAGCCCCCGGGCGGCGAACACCGGGGAGCTGTTTTTT
CDR3 protein: CASSPRAANTGELFF

J gene: TRBJ1-1
D gene: NA
V gene: TRBV28
clone size: many
CDR3 DNA: TGTGCCAGCAGTTCGATTTTGAACACTGAAGCTTTCTTT
CDR3 protein: CASSSILNTEAFF

J gene: TRBJ2-1
D gene: NA
V gene: TRBV20-1
clone size: NA
CDR3 DNA: TGCAGTGCTAGGGGGGGAAGCAATGAGCAGTTCTTC
CDR3 protein: CSARGGSNEQFF

J gene: TRBJ1-4
D gene: NA
V gene: TRBV30
clone size: NA
CDR3 DNA: TGTGCCTGGAGTCCCATAGGACTTCTCGGGACTAATGAAAAACTGTTTTTT
CDR3 protein: CAWSPIGLLGTNEKLFF

J gene: TRBJ1-2
D gene: NA
V gene: TRBV2
clone size: many
CDR3 DNA: TGTGCCAGCAGTGTGTCCAACTATGGCTACACCTTC
CDR3 protein: CASSVSNYGYTF

J gene: TRBJ2-7
D gene: TRBD1
V gene: TRBV3-1
clone size: many
CDR3 DNA: TGTGCCAGCAGCCAAGGTTGGACAGGGTCGTACGAGCAGTACTTC
CDR3 protein: CASSQGWTGSYEQYF

J gene: TRBJ2-1
D gene: TRBD1
V gene: TRBV24-1
clone size: many
CDR3 DNA: TGTGCCACCGGCAGACAGGGGAAGCCCCATGAGCAGTTCTTC
CDR3 protein: CATGRQGKPHEQFF

J gene: TRBJ1-5
D gene: NA
V gene: TRBV6-1
clone size: many
CDR3 DNA: TGTGCCAGCGGGGCGGGACAGCCCCAGCATTTT
CDR3 protein: CASGAGQPQHF

J gene: TRBJ2-3
D gene: TRBD1
V gene: TRBV28
clone size: few
CDR3 DNA: TGTGCCAGCAGTTTAATCGGGACAGGGGAGTCAGATACGCAGTATTTT
CDR3 protein: CASSLIGTGESDTQYF

J gene: TRBJ1-2
D gene: NA
V gene: TRBV12-5
clone size: many
CDR3 DNA: TGTGCTAGTGGTTCGGACCTCCACTATGGCTACACCTTC
CDR3 protein: CASGSDLHYGYTF

J gene: TRBJ2-7
D gene: NA
V gene: TRBV6-6
clone size: many
CDR3 DNA: TGTGCCAGCAGTTACTCGATCGGGTACGAGCAGTACTTC
CDR3 protein: CASSYSIGYEQYF

J gene: TRBJ1-2
D gene: NA
V gene: TRBV6-1
clone size: many
CDR3 DNA: TGTGCCAGCAGTTACGCGCGGACTAACTATGGCTACACCTTC
CDR3 protein: CASSYARTNYGYTF

J gene: TRBJ1-6
D gene: NA
V gene: TRBV5-1
clone size: many
CDR3 DNA: TGCGCCAGCAGCTTGGGGGGGAGCTCCTATAATTCACCCCTCCACTTT
CDR3 protein: CASSLGGSSYNSPLHF

J gene: TRBJ2-6
D gene: NA
V gene: TRBV27
clone size: many
CDR3 DNA: TGTGCCAGCAGCCACCAGACAAGGCAGGCCTTTAGCTCTGGGGCCAACGTCCTGACTTTC
CDR3 protein: CASSHQTRQAFSSGANVLTF

J gene: TRBJ2-3
D gene: NA
V gene: TRBV20-1
clone size: many
CDR3 DNA: TGCAGTGCTAAGGGCGAGCAAGACACAGATACGCAGTATTTT
CDR3 protein: CSAKGEQDTDTQYF

J gene: TRBJ2-5
D gene: NA
V gene: TRBV5-1
clone size: NA
CDR3 DNA: TGCGCCAGCAGCATCTCGACTAGTATTTCCCAAGAGGCCCAGTACTTC
CDR3 protein: CASSISTSISQEAQYF

J gene: TRBJ1-2
D gene: NA
V gene: TRBV3-1
clone size: NA
CDR3 DNA: TGTGCCAGCAGCCACAGGACAGCGAGTGACTATGGCTACACCTTC
CDR3 protein: CASSHRTASDYGYTF

J gene: TRBJ2-1
D gene: NA
V gene: TRBV12-3/TRBV12-4
clone size: many
CDR3 DNA: TGTGCCAGCAGTTTAGCGCTACAGGGAGCAAATGAGCAGTTCTTC
CDR3 protein: CASSLALQGANEQFF

J gene: TRBJ2-1
D gene: NA
V gene: TRBV4-2
clone size: NA
CDR3 DNA: TGTGCCAGCAGCCAATGGCGGGAATCGGGTAATGAGCAGTTCTTC
CDR3 protein: CASSQWRESGNEQFF

J gene: TRBJ2-2
D gene: NA
V gene: TRBV24-1
clone size: NA
CDR3 DNA: TGTGCCACCAGTCGGGACAAAGCGAACACCGGGGAGCTGTTTTTT
CDR3 protein: CATSRDKANTGELFF

J gene: TRBJ2-2
D gene: NA
V gene: TRBV27
clone size: NA
CDR3 DNA: TGTGCCAGCAGTCCAATCGGACATTTTACCGGGGAGCTGTTTTTT
CDR3 protein: CASSPIGHFTGELFF

J gene: TRBJ1-1
D gene: TRBD1
V gene: TRBV9
clone size: few
CDR3 DNA: TGTGCCAGCAGCAAATGGGACAGGCAGAACACTGAAGCTTTCTTT
CDR3 protein: CASSKWDRQNTEAFF

J gene: TRBJ1-2
D gene: TRBD1
V gene: TRBV9
clone size: many
CDR3 DNA: TGTGCCAGCAGCGTACTAGGACAGGGTGGATATGGCTACACCTTC
CDR3 protein: CASSVLGQGGYGYTF

J gene: TRBJ2-5
D gene: TRBD1
V gene: TRBV19
clone size: many
CDR3 DNA: TGTGCCAGTAGCCGGACAGGGGTCTGGGGAGAGACCCAGTACTTC
CDR3 protein: CASSRTGVWGETQYF

J gene: TRBJ2-7
D gene: NA
V gene: TRBV10-3
clone size: many
CDR3 DNA: TGTGCCATCAGTGAGTCGAAAGTGGCAGGGGCCTACGAGCAGTACTTC
CDR3 protein: CAISESKVAGAYEQYF

J gene: TRBJ1-1
D gene: NA
V gene: TRBV27
clone size: few
CDR3 DNA: TGTGCCAGCAGTTTATACATGTACACTGAAGCTTTCTTT
CDR3 protein: CASSLYMYTEAFF

J gene: TRBJ2-5
D gene: TRBD1
V gene: TRBV29-1
clone size: few
CDR3 DNA: TGCAGCGTTGAAGTAGGGGGCCTGGGGGAGACCCAGTACTTC
CDR3 protein: CSVEVGGLGETQYF